The clone carrying this T cell receptor (beta chain) turned up a few times. The antigen is not known. The TCR beta cDNA libraries carried unique molecular identifiers. MiXCR, run by TCRdb on the PCR reads, gives a single entry per CDR3 protein. The table shows more than 500,000 distinct CDR3 sequences, with approximately 34% occurring only once. These data come from a study of post-analysis software for immune sequencing data. After removal of 6 bases from V and 11 bases from J, the junction contained 13 bases not matched to a gene. CDR3 size: 13 residues. Germline values: CDR1 DFQATT, CDR2 SNEGSKA (reference sequence). General study results and limits: Five TRBV segments, including TRBV5-6, TRBV5-1 and TRBV20-1, were more frequent in patients than controls. By F measure, samples from a shared preparation batch strongly co-clustered.

This sequence was found in a girl younger than 18 with multiple sclerosis. The chain links TRBV20-1 to TRBJ1-5, with 7 bases that match TRBD1. Sequencing was carried out using blood. This CDR3 reads CSAATQGLRAQHF. The CDR3 bases are TGCAGTGCCGCTACACAGGGGTTGAGAGCCCAGCATTTT.